This T cell receptor beta chain was identified in a study of CD8+CD57+ T cells in acquired aplastic anemia (dated by TCRdb to 2016 to 2019). Regarding the research as a whole: Extracted DNA from sorted CD4+ and CD8+ cells averaged approximately 3 ug, ranging from roughly 0.17 to 30 ug. CD8+CD57+ expansion was defined as a frequency above the mean frequency observed in healthy subjects.

The cysteine opens and the phenylalanine closes a CDR3 of 15 amino acids. Only the CDR3 DNA stays, 45 bases, in frame from base 1. V drops 1 base and J drops 11 bases, leaving 16 bases in between. Per the germline V gene, SGHRS is the CDR1 and YFSETQ is the CDR2. Genomic DNA served as template for TCR beta VDJ combination and CDR3 sequence profiling. An Illumina HiSeq 2000 was used for TCR repertoire sequencing. Under the source paper's analysis protocol: Repertoire assessment relied on Simpson's diversity index, CDR3 size and DJ length profiles, and TRBV/TRBJ rearrangement plots. Whichever DNA sequence was most abundant in the deep sequencing data was defined as the immunodominant clone. CDR3 amino acid sequences were checked for sharing between subjects and were compared against published repertoires and the VDJdb database. Clones were called with MiXCR by TCRdb after fastp trimmed the public reads at Q25, and only in-frame beta chains were retained. When rows share a CDR3 protein, they turn into one entry using the most common DNA and genes. The V and J calls follow TCRdb's processing rather than the paper's. The sample has under 200,000 distinct CDR3 sequences on record, 48% of them singletons. The ten largest clonotypes hold roughly 2% of the sample.

The patients picked for sequencing were ones in whom flow cytometry had shown an expansion of CD8+CD57+ cells. Every patient had severe acquired aplastic anemia, diagnosed using the International Study of Aplastic Anemia and Agranulocytosis and Camitta criteria. Patients had received no therapy at the time of blood sampling. In this study, sorted CD4+ and CD8+ T cells from the blood of healthy subjects and of severe aplastic anemia patients had their TCR repertoires deep-sequenced. Patients were enrolled under clinicaltrials.gov protocols 00001620, 01623167, 00001397, 00071045, 00081523 and 00961064 in the USA. Ficoll-Paque density gradient centrifugation was used to isolate peripheral blood mononuclear cells. CD4+ and CD8+ T cells were sorted by FACS or magnetic beads before DNA extraction. With respect to this clonotype: What this receptor recognizes is not known. No base-level quality is on record; no much larger clone is a single base apart.

What the authors observed across the whole study: No significant difference in CD8+ Simpson's diversity was found between patients and healthy controls (P=0.060). Some 31 CD8+ CDR3 sequences were shared between patients and controls but appeared highly expressed in patients and within their immunodominant clones.

This chain joins TRBV5-1 to TRBJ1-6; possibly the D gene is TRBD1, per 6 matching bases. The TCR was taken from a human donor with aplastic anemia. The sequenced sample consisted of sorted CD4+, CD8+, or CD8+CD57+ T cells (not recorded which) from PBMCs. The nucleotides are TGCGCCAGCAGCTTGAGCCAGGGGAGTTTGGCACCCCTCCACTTT. The translation is CASSLSQGSLAPLHF.